This note documents a single T cell receptor beta chain sequence. Its antigen is currently not known. Qualities for individual bases were not recorded, and no much larger clone is one base off. The data derive from a study of CD8 T cells in Susac syndrome (dated by TCRdb to between 2018 and 2020). Describing the broader study: Among the sequenced Susac syndrome patients, five or six had clinically active disease and eight or nine were in clinical remission. At blood withdrawal, Susac syndrome patients were either therapy-naive, taking corticosteroids (in some cases with IVIg as well), or taking IVIg alone. Repertoire sequencing was used to test whether CD8+ T cell activation and differentiation in Susac syndrome was antigen driven. The study at large found these results: The TCR sequencing and HLA analysis was acknowledged to have included a relatively small number of individuals. No clonal expansion was detected in the CD4+ T cell repertoire of Susac syndrome patients.

Inclusive of the bounding cysteine and phenylalanine, the CDR3 is 18 residues long. Only the CDR3 region is kept as DNA, spanning 54 bases read in frame from base 1. CDR1 SGHTA and CDR2 FQGNSA are derived from the germline V gene. V lost 1 base and J lost 2 bases; the stretch between them is 20 bases long. High-throughput TCR beta sequencing profiled peripheral blood CD8+ and CD4+ T cells from healthy donors, Susac syndrome patients and multiple sclerosis patients. The Susac syndrome patients fulfilled recently defined diagnostic criteria for either definite or probable disease. CD8+ TEMRA cells were enriched by FACS, while bulk CD8+ and CD4+ T cells were purified by magnetic negative isolation. Blood was collected in EDTA tubes and processed within 24 hours, with PBMCs isolated through density gradient centrifugation. PBMCs intended for TCR sequencing were cryopreserved in liquid nitrogen and thawed later in a water bath at 37 degrees C. A purity of at least 90% was achieved for sorted or isolated CD4+, CD8+ and CD8+ TEMRA cells.

RNA was extracted using the RNeasy kit, and about 0.45 to 1 microgram was reverse transcribed with random hexamers. TCR beta CDR3 regions were amplified with the immunoSEQ multiplex PCR assay covering 54 Vbeta and 13 Jbeta segments. To correct PCR amplification bias, a synthetic template baseline was used for both primer optimization and computational correction. The authors processed their data as follows. Only productive sequences were kept, with reads annotated to V, D and J genes according to IMGT and analyzed in immunoSEQ Analyzer. Clonality was calculated as one minus the Shannon entropy normalized by log2 of the number of productive unique sequences. For each patient and control, public and private clones were evaluated within the 100 most prevalent clones. A clone was defined as Susac-specific if it was absent from the healthy and MS cohorts, from 1052 published viral clones and from other ImmuneACCESS disease sequences. The public reads were reprocessed in TCRdb via fastp at Q25 and MiXCR, keeping in-frame beta chains. Entries that share a CDR3 protein sequence are merged under the most common genes and DNA. TCRdb's processing, not the authors', yielded these V and J calls. The sample data list about 140,000 distinct CDR3 sequences, and more than 85% of these were observed just once. 0.13% to 0.15% of the sample lies in the top ten.

The clonotype originates from a human donor with Susac syndrome. Input material: CD4+ T cells from PBMCs. The sequence is built from TRBV7-2 and TRBJ2-5, with no confidently assigned D gene. The base sequence is TGTGCCAGCAGCTTAGTGACAATCACCCGCCCATGGCAAGAGACCCAGTACTTC. Its translation reads: CASSLVTITRPWQETQYF.